Shown below are 17 T cell receptor beta chains from a single sample sequenced in a study of blood T cell repertoires in COVID-19. Sequenced by immunoSEQ multiplex PCR; TCRdb stores in-frame clones only, minus some. The sample yields around 140,000 clones, 60% to 85% seen once. What was sequenced was peripheral blood. These receptors all come from a man aged 50-59 years with acute or convalescent COVID-19.

As to this clone: The junction and the germline gene differ at one end; a read error may be behind it. The rearrangement joins TRBV2 to TRBJ2-5; 14 bases match TRBD2. Germline assignment: CDR1 SNHLY and CDR2 FYNNEI. The CDR3 contains 13 residues. The CDR3 bases are TGTGCCAGCAGTGAGACTAGCGGGGGGGCCCCGGACTTC. It is translated as CASSETSGGAPDF.

The chain recombines TRBV24-1 with TRBJ2-3; the match to TRBD1 covers 12 bases. The CDR3 is made up of 17 amino acids. Per the germline V gene, CDR1 is KGHDR and CDR2 is SFDVKD. V lost 7 bases to trimming and J lost 2 bases; unmatched junction nucleotides: 9. The chain's CDR3 is CATRKAPGQGATDTQYF. The CDR3 DNA is TGTGCCACCAGGAAAGCACCGGGACAGGGGGCCACAGATACGCAGTATTTT.

This sequence joins TRBV13 and TRBJ2-5; 7 bases match TRBD1. CDR3 length: 14 residues. Germline V CDR1 and CDR2: PRHDT, FYEKMQ (reference sequence). V lost 0 bases, J lost 5 bases, and 3 bases stayed unmatched. The CDR3 nucleotides are TGTGCCAGCAGCTTAGGAGGGGGCACGGAGACCCAGTACTTC. It yields the protein CASSLGGGTETQYF.

The rearrangement links TRBV9 to TRBJ2-3; D remains ambiguous. This CDR3 comprises 13 residues. In germline, CDR1 is SGDLS, CDR2 YYNGEE. V lost 0 bases and J lost 6, with 8 bases in between. In DNA form, the CDR3 reads TGTGCCAGCAGCGTAGGGTCACAGGATACGCAGTATTTT. Amino acids: CASSVGSQDTQYF. The full variable domain, in which reference TRBV9 and TRBJ2-3 provide the parts outside the CDR3, is DSGVTQTPKHLITATGQRVTLRCSPRSGDLSVYWYQQSLDQGLQFLIQYYNGEERAKGNILERFSAQQFPDLHSELNLSSLELGDSALYFCASSVGSQDTQYFGPGTRLTVL.

The gene calls are TRBV12-3 or TRBV12-4 and TRBJ2-7, with D possibly being TRBD1 (6 bases). V dropped 5 bases and J dropped 5 bases, with 13 bases sitting between them. CDR3 length: 13 residues. Here the CDR3 reads CASSPWTVDEQYF. The CDR3 region has the DNA TGTGCCAGCAGTCCATGGACAGTCGACGAGCAGTACTTC.

The genes are TRBV30 and TRBJ1-2, with TRBD1 as a possible D gene (5 bases). Germline-derived CDR1 and CDR2 are GTSNPN and SVGIG (reference sequence). Trimming cost V 7 bases and J 4 bases, with 16 bases left between them. The CDR3 contains 13 residues. CDR3 sequence (DNA): TGTGCCTACAATCAGGGTCTCGGCTATGGCTACACCTTC. Encoded protein: CAYNQGLGYGYTF.

The rearrangement links TRBV18 to TRBJ1-5, with D maybe TRBD1 (5 bases). Trimming stripped 6 bases from V and 2 bases from J, with 14 bases between. CDR1 and CDR2 from the germline V gene are KGHSH and LQKENI. CDR3 length: 15 residues. CDR3 in amino acids: CASSPWQGGNQPQHF. The CDR3 DNA follows: TGTGCCAGCTCCCCGTGGCAGGGCGGCAATCAGCCCCAGCATTTT. Full variable domain (missing parts from reference TRBV18 and TRBJ1-5): NAGVMQNPRHLVRRRGQEARLRCSPMKGHSHVYWYRQLPEEGLKFMVYLQKENIIDESGMPKERFSAEFPKEGPSILRIQQVVRGDSAAYFCASSPWQGGNQPQHFGDGTRLSIL.

Only a few counts were recorded for this clone. CDR3 in amino acids: CASSFPGDYEAFF. In DNA, the CDR3 is TGTGCCAGCAGCTTCCCAGGAGACTATGAAGCTTTCTTT. The chain couples TRBV11-2 to TRBJ1-1; no reliable D call. The CDR3 runs to 13 residues. V shed 3 bases and J shed 7 bases, with 12 bases lying between them. Per germline, CDR1 SGHAT and CDR2 FQNNGV.

V is TRBV19 and J is TRBJ2-7; TRBD2 aligns across 9 bases. Germline CDR1 and CDR2: LNHDA and SQIVND (reference sequence). The CDR3 is 13 amino acids. Trimming removed 5 bases from V and 6 bases from J; junction bases left unmatched: 5. Written as DNA, the CDR3 is TGTGCCAGTAGTCCGGGACTAGCAGGCGAGCAGTACTTC. As protein: CASSPGLAGEQYF.

The rearrangement uses TRBV24-1 and TRBJ2-1; 9 positions match TRBD2. In germline, CDR1 is KGHDR, CDR2 SFDVKD. V was pared by 9 bases and J by 8 bases, with 10 bases of the junction left unmatched. The CDR3 is 14 residues long. CDR3 nucleotides: TGTGCCACCCTAGGGGCGGGGGGGCTTTATGAGCAGTTCTTC. Its protein product is CATLGAGGLYEQFF.

The chain carries TRBV5-1 and TRBJ1-2; TRBD1 matches 9 bases. The CDR3 covers 15 residues. CDR1 is SGHRS, CDR2 YFSETQ, per germline. J gave up 0 bases and V 6 bases, and 6 bases lay outside the gene matches. The CDR3 nucleotides read TGCGCCAGCAACTCGACAGGGGGGGCTAACTATGGCTACACCTTC. This translates into CASNSTGGANYGYTF. Together with reference TRBV5-1 and TRBJ1-2, the CDR3 gives the full variable domain: KAGVTQTPRYLIKTRGQQVTLSCSPISGHRSVSWYQQTPGQGLQFLFEYFSETQRNKGNFPGRFSGRQFSNSRSEMNVSTLELGDSALYLCASNSTGGANYGYTFGSGTRLTVV.

V gene TRBV4-1 combines with J gene TRBJ1-3; D possibly corresponds to TRBD1 (5 bases). The CDR3 covers 17 residues. In germline, CDR1 is MGHRA, CDR2 YSYEKL. The V end lost 1 base, the J end lost 0 bases, and 13 bases lay between the germline ends. CDR3 DNA sequence: TGCGCCAGCAGCCAAGTGGACCTGGGACTCTCTGGAAACACCATATATTTT. Protein: CASSQVDLGLSGNTIYF.

The V and J genes are TRBV7-9 and TRBJ1-2, with TRBD1 matching over 9 bases. V trimming: 1 base; J trimming: 4 bases; junction bases outside the gene matches: 7. The CDR3 contains 16 residues. The germline gives CDR1 SEHNR, CDR2 FQNEAQ (reference sequence). CDR3 nucleotide sequence: TGTGCCAGCAGCTTAGTAACAGGGGGCTTTAGCTATGGCTACACCTTC. Its protein is CASSLVTGGFSYGYTF.

CDR3: CASSLGTGASPLHF. CDR3 coding DNA: TGCGCCAGCAGCTTGGGGACAGGGGCATCACCCCTCCACTTT. The chain uses TRBV5-1 and TRBJ1-6; 9 bases match TRBD1. CDR1 is SGHRS and CDR2 is YFSETQ in the germline V gene. CDR3 length equals 14 residues. Unmatched junction bases numbered 2, after V lost 0 bases and J lost 10 bases.

This clone showed up just once. The DNA for the CDR3 is TGTGCCAGTAGTAGGCCGGGACAGGGGGCTTTTGGGGCCAACGTCCTGACTTTC. Translation: CASSRPGQGAFGANVLTF. V and J are TRBV19 and TRBJ2-6, with TRBD1 matching 12 bases. V gave up 4 bases and J gave up 3 bases; unmatched junction bases: 7. The CDR3 length is 18 residues. Germline CDR1 is LNHDA and CDR2 is SQIVND (reference sequence).

This clone was recorded once. V is TRBV5-1 and J is TRBJ2-2; 10 positions match TRBD2. Germline values: CDR1 SGHRS, CDR2 YFSETQ. This CDR3 is 16 amino acids long. The junction had 8 bases not matched to a gene; V was cut back by 2 bases and J by 7 bases. CDR3 DNA: TGCGCCAGCAGCTTTCAAGCGGGGGGGCAGAGCGGGGAGCTGTTTTTT. As protein: CASSFQAGGQSGELFF.

This clone was picked up one time. The J gene is TRBJ2-5, the V gene TRBV6-5; weak D call: TRBD1 (6 bases). V dropped 9 bases and J dropped 2 bases, with 16 bases sitting between them. Looked up from germline, CDR1 is MNHEY and CDR2 is SVGAGI. The CDR3 is 14 residues long. CDR3 in DNA: TGTGCCAGTCAGCCCTCAGGGGAGCAAGAGACCCAGTACTTC. Translation: CASQPSGEQETQYF.